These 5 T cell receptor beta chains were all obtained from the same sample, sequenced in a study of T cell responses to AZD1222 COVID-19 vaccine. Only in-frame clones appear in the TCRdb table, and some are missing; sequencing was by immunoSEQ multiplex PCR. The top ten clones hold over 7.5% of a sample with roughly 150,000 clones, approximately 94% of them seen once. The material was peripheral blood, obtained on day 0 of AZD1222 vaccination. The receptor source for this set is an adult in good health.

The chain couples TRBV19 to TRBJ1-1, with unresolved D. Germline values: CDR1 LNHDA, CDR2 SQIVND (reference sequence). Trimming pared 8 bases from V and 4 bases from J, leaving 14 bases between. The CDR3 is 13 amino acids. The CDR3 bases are TGTGCCAGTGGCCTAGTTGGTACCACTGAAGCTTTCTTT. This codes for CASGLVGTTEAFF.

The CDR3 loop reads CASSLATGGGETQYF. The CDR3 DNA reads as TGCGCCAGCAGCTTGGCGACAGGGGGCGGAGAGACCCAGTACTTC. The chain uses TRBV5-1 and TRBJ2-5; 10 bases fit TRBD1. Germline V gene data show CDR1 as SGHRS and CDR2 as YFSETQ. The CDR3 has 15 residues. Losses at the gene ends were 0 bases for V and 4 bases for J; bases not matched to a gene: 3.

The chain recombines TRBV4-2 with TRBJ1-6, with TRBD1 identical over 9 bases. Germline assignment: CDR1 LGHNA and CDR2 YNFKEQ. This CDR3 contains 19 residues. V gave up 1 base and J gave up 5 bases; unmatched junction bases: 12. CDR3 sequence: CASSQVASRTGVHNSPLHF. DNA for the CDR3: TGTGCCAGCAGCCAAGTGGCCTCACGGACAGGGGTGCATAATTCACCCCTCCACTTT.

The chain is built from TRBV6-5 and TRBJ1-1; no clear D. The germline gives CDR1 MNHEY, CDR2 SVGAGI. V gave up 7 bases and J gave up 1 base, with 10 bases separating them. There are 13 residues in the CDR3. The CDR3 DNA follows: TGTGCCAGCACGTCAGGCTCGAACACTGAAGCTTTCTTT. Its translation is CASTSGSNTEAFF.

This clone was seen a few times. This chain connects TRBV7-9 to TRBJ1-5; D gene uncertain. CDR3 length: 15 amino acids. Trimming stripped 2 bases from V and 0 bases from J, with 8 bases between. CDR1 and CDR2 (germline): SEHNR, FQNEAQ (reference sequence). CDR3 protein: CASSLSGNSNQPQHF. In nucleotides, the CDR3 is TGTGCCAGCAGCTTATCCGGGAATAGCAATCAGCCCCAGCATTTT.